Here is one T cell receptor (beta chain) with its context. This sample is drawn from a study of T-cell reconstitution after alpha-beta-depleted transplantation in children. Preparing the TCRbeta library involved the use of unique molecular identifiers. TCRdb re-analysed the PCR reads in MiXCR, keeping a single row per CDR3 protein. The table lists about 610,000 distinct CDR3 sequences, 10% of them singletons, with about 4% in the top ten. The J segment lost 4 bases and the V segment lost 7 bases, leaving 15 bases of the junction unmatched. The CDR3 covers 15 residues. Germline CDR1 DFQATT, CDR2 SNEGSKA (reference sequence).

This clonotype was obtained from a human donor who donated a stem cell graft to a child with acute myeloid leukemia. This specimen was PBMCs from the stem cell graft donor, taken from the stem cell graft. This rearrangement joins TRBV20-1 to TRBJ2-5; 7 positions match TRBD2. The CDR3 DNA follows: TGCAGTGTTAGCCGGGGGGTAACTAGTGTAGAGACCCAGTACTTC. Translated, it gives CSVSRGVTSVETQYF.